These 29 T cell receptor beta chains originate from one sample sequenced in a study of technical replicates of blood from a handful of donors. Generated by immunoSEQ multiplex PCR, the TCRdb table keeps only in-frame clones and is missing some. The sample yields 91,000 or so clones, about 95% seen once. The sample comprised T cells isolated from PBMCs. The receptors originated from a human donor in good health.

V gene TRBV6-1 combines with J gene TRBJ2-3; 9 positions agree with TRBD2. Germline lookup yields CDR1 MNHNS and CDR2 SASEGT. The CDR3 loop spans 15 amino acids. V lost 8 bases to trimming and J lost 1 base; unmatched junction nucleotides: 7. The DNA for the CDR3 is TGTGCCAGCCTAGGGGCTAGCGGGGGCACAGATACGCAGTATTTT. Protein product: CASLGASGGTDTQYF.

The rearrangement uses TRBV6-4 and TRBJ2-7, with 7 nucleotides matching TRBD2. The germline CDR1 and CDR2 sequences are MRHNA and SNTAGT. The CDR3 totals 12 residues. V trimming: 7 bases; J trimming: 2 bases; junction bases outside the gene matches: 2. The CDR3 nucleotides read TGTGCCAGCAATCTAGCGGCCTACGAGCAGTACTTC. It translates to CASNLAAYEQYF.

This clone appeared a single time. CDR3 loop: CASSLTSGVGTDTQYF. DNA of the CDR3: TGCGCCAGCAGCTTGACTAGCGGGGTGGGGACAGATACGCAGTATTTT. This sequence joins TRBV5-1 and TRBJ2-3, with TRBD2 identical over 10 bases. CDR3 length: 16 amino acids. J gave up 3 bases and V 1 base, and 5 bases lay outside the gene matches. Germline V CDR1 and CDR2: SGHRS, YFSETQ.

The CDR3 is CASSGRVTYEQYF. The DNA for the CDR3 is TGTGCCAGCAGTGGACGGGTAACCTACGAGCAGTACTTC. J is TRBJ2-7 and V is TRBV6-1; D is ambiguous. With 4 bases removed from V and 2 bases from J, the gap between germline ends came to 9 bases. Germline CDR1 reads MNHNS; CDR2 reads SASEGT. This CDR3 has 13 amino acids.

Only one count was recorded for this clone. The chain employs TRBV9 and TRBJ1-4; no firm D call. The V gene's germline CDR1 is SGDLS and CDR2 YYNGEE. Trimming took 0 bases from V and 7 from J, leaving 10 bases between them. The CDR3 runs to 14 residues. The CDR3 here is CASSVGQAREKLFF. Written as DNA, the CDR3 is TGTGCCAGCAGCGTAGGGCAGGCACGTGAAAAACTGTTTTTT.

This clone was picked up one time. The gene calls are TRBV7-9 and TRBJ1-1, with D possibly matching TRBD1 (6 bases). V lost 4 bases and J 4 bases, leaving 7 bases between the germline ends. This CDR3 contains 12 residues. Germline CDR1 is SEHNR and CDR2 is FQNEAQ (reference sequence). Here the CDR3 DNA reads TGTGCCAGCAGCTGGGACATCACTGAAGCTTTCTTT. It yields the protein CASSWDITEAFF.

This clone was counted a single time. The rearrangement joins TRBV5-1 to TRBJ2-7; 7 nucleotides match TRBD1. J gave up 6 bases and V 4 bases, and 10 bases lay outside the gene matches. The CDR3 contains 14 residues. The germline CDR1 and CDR2 sequences are SGHRS and YFSETQ. This chain's CDR3 is CASSQQTGNGEQYF. CDR3 in DNA: TGCGCCAGCAGCCAACAGACAGGGAACGGCGAGCAGTACTTC.

The chain joins TRBV19 to TRBJ2-7, with no clear D. The germline V gene encodes CDR1 LNHDA and CDR2 SQIVND (reference sequence). V lost 3 bases, J lost 2 bases, and 8 bases lay in between. The CDR3 has 13 residues. Here the CDR3 DNA reads TGTGCCAGTAGTATGTCGGGTCCCTACGAGCAGTACTTC. Translation gives CASSMSGPYEQYF.

CDR3 in DNA: TGCGCCAGCAGCCAAGTCCCGGGACACAGACAGCCCCAGCATTTT. The encoded protein is CASSQVPGHRQPQHF. V is TRBV4-1 and J is TRBJ1-5, with D possibly TRBD1 on 6 matching bases. The CDR3 contains 15 residues. With 1 base removed from V and 7 bases from J, the gap between germline ends came to 14 bases. CDR1 is MGHRA and CDR2 is YSYEKL in the germline V gene.

This clone occurred a few times. The chain uses TRBV21-1 and TRBJ2-3; TRBD1, the table's D call, was not compared with the DNA. TRBV21-1 is a known pseudogene. The CDR3 covers 16 residues. The CDR3 bases are TGTGCCAGCAGCAAAACAGGGGGCAAGGGCACAGATACGCAGTATTTT. As protein: CASSKTGGKGTDTQYF.

The CDR3 is CASKEGFSGNTIYF. The CDR3 DNA follows: TGTGCCAGCAAGGAGGGGTTCTCTGGAAACACCATATATTTT. The chain joins TRBV6-6 to TRBJ1-3, with D perhaps matching TRBD1 (5 bases). CDR3 length: 14 residues. Trimming took 7 bases from V and 0 from J, leaving 10 bases between them. CDR1 MNHNY and CDR2 SVGAGI come from the germline V gene (reference sequence).

This chain connects TRBV6-5 to TRBJ2-7; D might be TRBD2 (6 bases). Germline V gene data show CDR1 as MNHEY and CDR2 as SVGAGI. Trimming removed 6 bases from V and 2 bases from J, with 14 bases in between. This CDR3 spans 14 amino acids. The CDR3 sequence is CASSDWDSAYEQYF. CDR3 bases: TGTGCCAGCAGCGATTGGGACTCCGCCTACGAGCAGTACTTC.

This clone was observed once. The chain has TRBV6-1 and TRBJ1-2; TRBD1 is a possible D gene (5 bases). Germline lookup yields CDR1 MNHNS and CDR2 SASEGT. V lost 5 bases and J lost 4, with 11 bases in between. The CDR3 runs 13 residues. As DNA, the CDR3 is TGTGCCAGCAGTCCCGACAGAGTCTATGGCTACACCTTC. The encoded protein is CASSPDRVYGYTF.

The V and J genes are TRBV5-1 and TRBJ1-2; D not certain. With 0 bases removed from V and 6 bases from J, the gap between germline ends came to 12 bases. Germline loops: CDR1 SGHRS, CDR2 YFSETQ. The CDR3 runs 14 residues. The CDR3 loop reads CASSLAREADGYTF. CDR3 DNA sequence: TGCGCCAGCAGCTTGGCTAGGGAGGCGGATGGCTACACCTTC.

The chain recombines TRBV4-1 with TRBJ1-1; D unresolved. Germline V gene lookup returns CDR1 MGHRA and CDR2 YSYEKL. The length of the CDR3 is 13 residues. Trimming removed 4 bases from V and 4 bases from J, with 10 bases in between. The CDR3 spells CASSPYGFTEAFF. CDR3 nucleotide sequence: TGCGCCAGCAGCCCGTACGGGTTCACTGAAGCTTTCTTT.

In this sample, this clone turned up once. The V and J genes are TRBV4-1 and TRBJ1-5; D may be TRBD1 (5 bases). Germline loops: CDR1 MGHRA, CDR2 YSYEKL. V was shortened by 0 bases and J by 4 bases, with 10 bases between the two germline ends. The CDR3 has 15 residues. The CDR3 spells CASSQDAQGNQPQHF. The CDR3 DNA is TGCGCCAGCAGCCAAGATGCGCAGGGTAATCAGCCCCAGCATTTT.

The chain combines TRBV6-5 with TRBJ2-7, with 10 bases matching TRBD2. CDR3 length equals 15 residues. The junction had 7 bases not matched to a gene; V was cut back by 5 bases and J by 3 bases. Germline V CDR1 and CDR2: MNHEY, SVGAGI. DNA for the CDR3: TGTGCCAGCAGTCCCGGACTAGCGGCAAACTACGAGCAGTACTTC. Its protein is CASSPGLAANYEQYF.

This chain uses TRBV9 with TRBJ2-5; 9 bases align to TRBD2. This CDR3 region has 16 residues. The V segment lost 0 bases and the J segment 5 bases; nucleotides outside the gene matches: 8. Germline V lookup: CDR1 SGDLS, CDR2 YYNGEE. The CDR3 sequence is CASSVGIAGEWETQYF. CDR3 coding DNA: TGTGCCAGCAGCGTAGGGATAGCGGGAGAGTGGGAGACCCAGTACTTC.

V and J are TRBV27 and TRBJ1-4; D gene ambiguous. V lost 6 bases and J lost 5, with 13 bases in between. This CDR3 region has 14 residues. The germline gives CDR1 MNHEY, CDR2 SMNVEV (reference sequence). CDR3 in amino acids: CASRTGIGNEKLFF. The DNA of the CDR3 is TGTGCCAGCAGGACGGGAATAGGGAATGAAAAACTGTTTTTT.

The chain uses TRBV2 and TRBJ2-6; 9 nucleotides match TRBD1. After removal of 1 base from V and 2 bases from J, the junction contained 3 bases not matched to a gene. The CDR3 extends over 17 amino acids. Germline V CDR1 and CDR2: SNHLY, FYNNEI. The CDR3: CASSEGTGVAGANVLTF. The CDR3 DNA is TGTGCCAGCAGTGAAGGGACAGGGGTGGCTGGGGCCAACGTCCTGACTTTC.

This clone has just one count. This sequence joins TRBV29-1 and TRBJ2-7, with a weak D call TRBD2 (5 bases). The CDR3 contains 13 residues. CDR1 and CDR2 (germline): SQVTM, ANQGSEA. Deletions cut 5 bases from V and 1 base from J, with 12 bases between. This CDR3 reads CSVHRRGSYEQYF. The CDR3 nucleotides are TGCAGCGTTCACCGCCGGGGTTCCTACGAGCAGTACTTC.

The chain recombines TRBV28 with TRBJ1-1; D unclear. Germline V lookup: CDR1 MDHEN, CDR2 SYDVKM. Trimming removed 10 bases from V and 0 bases from J, with 12 bases in between. CDR3 size: 13 residues. CDR3 nucleotide sequence: TGTGCCACCAGATTCGGGATGAACACTGAAGCTTTCTTT. Its protein product is CATRFGMNTEAFF.

This chain connects TRBV10-3 to TRBJ1-2; D unclear. Trimming left V 1 base short and J 2 bases short, with 11 bases between. The CDR3 length is 15 residues. In germline, CDR1 is ENHRY, CDR2 SYGVKD. The CDR3 nucleotides read TGTGCCATCAGTGAGTATCCAGAGGCCAACTATGGCTACACCTTC. This sequence encodes CAISEYPEANYGYTF.

The V and J genes are TRBV7-6 and TRBJ2-2; 10 nucleotides align to TRBD1. This CDR3 contains 15 residues. In germline, CDR1 is SGHVS, CDR2 FNYEAQ. J lost 4 bases, V lost 2 bases, and 1 base had no gene match. The CDR3 DNA reads TGTGCCAGCAGCTTAAGACAGGGGGCCACCGGGGAGCTGTTTTTT. Residues: CASSLRQGATGELFF.

This CDR3 is CASSLVASRNIQYF. The CDR3 coding sequence is TGTGCCAGCAGCTTAGTAGCCAGCAGAAACATTCAGTACTTC. V is TRBV13 and J is TRBJ2-4; no reliable D call. The length of the CDR3 is 14 residues. V shed 1 base and J shed 6 bases, with 10 bases lying between them. CDR1 PRHDT and CDR2 FYEKMQ come from the germline V gene (reference sequence).

The chain is built from TRBV7-7 and TRBJ2-2, with D possibly being TRBD1 (7 bases). Germline assignment: CDR1 SSHAT and CDR2 FNYEAQ (reference sequence). Deletions cut 6 bases from V and 6 bases from J, with 11 bases between. The length of the CDR3 is 13 residues. DNA of the CDR3: TGTGCCAGCAGTTCAGGGGGGTCCGGGGAGCTGTTTTTT. Translation: CASSSGGSGELFF.

This rearrangement joins TRBV9 to TRBJ2-3; 15 bases are a match to TRBD2. V shed 0 bases and J 0 bases; nucleotides not matched to a gene: 2. The CDR3 spans 18 residues. The germline gives CDR1 SGDLS, CDR2 YYNGEE. The CDR3 loop reads CASSVGTSGRVSTDTQYF. The CDR3 DNA sequence: TGTGCCAGCAGCGTAGGGACTAGCGGGAGGGTTAGCACAGATACGCAGTATTTT.

CDR3 nucleotide sequence: TGTGCCAGCTCACCTGGAGTAGCGGGAGATCTTATGAACTCGGGTACGCAGTATTTT. This encodes CASSPGVAGDLMNSGTQYF. The chain recombines TRBV18 with TRBJ2-3; 9 nucleotides match TRBD2. The J segment lost 8 bases and the V segment lost 3 bases, leaving 21 bases of the junction unmatched. This CDR3 is 19 amino acids long. The V gene's germline CDR1 is KGHSH and CDR2 LQKENI.

The rearrangement joins TRBV6-5 to TRBJ1-1, with 9 bases that match TRBD1. V was pared by 5 bases and J by 3 bases, with 7 bases of the junction left unmatched. The CDR3 is 15 amino acids. The germline V gene encodes CDR1 MNHEY and CDR2 SVGAGI. The DNA for the CDR3 is TGTGCCAGCAGTACCCCACAGGGGGCGGACACTGAAGCTTTCTTT. It encodes CASSTPQGADTEAFF.